These 3 T cell receptor beta chains originate from one sample sequenced in a study of shared clonotypes between healthy human individuals. Only in-frame clones appear in the TCRdb table, and some are missing; sequencing was by immunoSEQ multiplex PCR. This table has some 630,000 clones, around 72% appearing once. Sample: memory CD4+ T cells sorted from blood. The subset: CD45RA-negative fraction. These receptors were taken from a young woman in good health.

On this clone: Since a much larger clone is just one base distant, this may be a read error. The CDR3 loop reads CASSPGGTYEQYF. CDR3 bases: TGTGCCAGCAGCCCCGGCGGCACCTACGAGCAGTACTTC. The rearrangement links TRBV7-6 to TRBJ2-7; D is unclear. The CDR3 has 13 amino acids. Germline lookup yields CDR1 SGHVS and CDR2 FNYEAQ. Trimming pared 5 bases from V and 2 bases from J, leaving 10 bases between.

The V gene is TRBV29-1, the J gene TRBJ1-2; 9 nucleotides line up with TRBD1. Germline V gives CDR1 SQVTM, CDR2 ANQGSEA. V shed 4 bases, J shed 2 bases, and the junction held 2 bases outside the gene matches. There are 13 residues in the CDR3. The CDR3 coding sequence is TGCAGCGTTGGGGACAGGGCGAACTATGGCTACACCTTC. Residues: CSVGDRANYGYTF.

In this sample, this clone turned up once. In nucleotides, the CDR3 is TGTGCCAGCACCCCTGGAGGGGGCTATTACACCTTC. This gives the protein CASTPGGGYYTF. The V and J genes are TRBV11-2 and TRBJ1-2; TRBD1 matches 7 bases. CDR3 size: 12 residues. V was pared by 7 bases and J by 11 bases, with 10 bases of the junction left unmatched. Germline CDR1 is SGHAT and CDR2 is FQNNGV. The full variable domain, in which reference TRBV11-2 and TRBJ1-2 provide the parts outside the CDR3, is EAGVAQSPRYKIIEKRQSVAFWCNPISGHATLYWYQQILGQGPKLLIQFQNNGVVDDSQLPKDRFSAERLKGVDSTLKIQPAKLEDSAVYLCASTPGGGYYTFGSGTRLTVV.